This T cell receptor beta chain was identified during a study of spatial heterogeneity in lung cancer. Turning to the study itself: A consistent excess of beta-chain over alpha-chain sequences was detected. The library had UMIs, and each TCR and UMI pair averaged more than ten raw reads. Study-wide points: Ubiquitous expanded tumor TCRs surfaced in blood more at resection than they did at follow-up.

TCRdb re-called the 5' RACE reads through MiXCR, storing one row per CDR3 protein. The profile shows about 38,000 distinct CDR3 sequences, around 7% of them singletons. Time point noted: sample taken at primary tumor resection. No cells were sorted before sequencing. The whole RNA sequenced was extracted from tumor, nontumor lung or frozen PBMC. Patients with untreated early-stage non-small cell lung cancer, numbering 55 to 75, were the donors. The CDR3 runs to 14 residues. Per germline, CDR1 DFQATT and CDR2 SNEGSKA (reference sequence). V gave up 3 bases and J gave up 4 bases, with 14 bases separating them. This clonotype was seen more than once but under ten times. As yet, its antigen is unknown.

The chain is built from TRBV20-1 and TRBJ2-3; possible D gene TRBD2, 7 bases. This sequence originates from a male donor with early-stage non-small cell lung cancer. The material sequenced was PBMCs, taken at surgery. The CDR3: CSARRGGRADTQYF. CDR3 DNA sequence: TGCAGTGCTAGGAGGGGGGGCCGGGCAGATACGCAGTATTTT.